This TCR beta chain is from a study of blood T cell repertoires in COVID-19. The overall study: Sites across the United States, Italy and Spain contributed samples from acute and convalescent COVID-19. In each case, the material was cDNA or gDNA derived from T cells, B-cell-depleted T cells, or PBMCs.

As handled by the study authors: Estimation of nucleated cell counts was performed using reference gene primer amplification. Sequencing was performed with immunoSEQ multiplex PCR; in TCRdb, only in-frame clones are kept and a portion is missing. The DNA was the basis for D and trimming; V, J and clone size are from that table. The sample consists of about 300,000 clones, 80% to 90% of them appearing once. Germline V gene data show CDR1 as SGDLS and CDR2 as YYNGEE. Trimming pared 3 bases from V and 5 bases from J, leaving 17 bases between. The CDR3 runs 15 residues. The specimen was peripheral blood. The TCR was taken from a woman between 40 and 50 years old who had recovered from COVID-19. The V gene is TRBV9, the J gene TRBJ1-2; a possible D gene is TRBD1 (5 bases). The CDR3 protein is CASSAGGTGLYGYTF. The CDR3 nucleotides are TGTGCCAGCAGCGCTGGGGGGACGGGACTGTATGGCTACACCTTC.